Following are 12 T cell receptor beta chains from one sample sequenced in a study of high-grade serous ovarian cancer treatment subgroups. Tumor samples were taken before definitive surgery or chemotherapy. This table comes from immunoSEQ multiplex PCR, and its TCRdb copy is limited to in-frame clones, with some not included. Of thousands of clones detected, about four fifths appear once; the ten largest clones hold 6.5% to 8.5%. Sequencing was carried out using tumor tissue. Receptor source: a human donor with high-grade serous ovarian cancer.

The chain links TRBV2 to TRBJ2-3; maybe TRBD2 (6 bases). Germline loops: CDR1 SNHLY, CDR2 FYNNEI. The CDR3 totals 16 residues. Deletions cut 4 bases from V and 3 bases from J, with 17 bases between. CDR3 protein: CASSGQPKSGTDTQYF. The CDR3, as DNA: TGTGCCAGCAGTGGACAGCCAAAGAGCGGGACAGATACGCAGTATTTT.

The rearrangement uses TRBV2 and TRBJ2-2; TRBD2 aligns across 7 bases. The CDR3 is made up of 14 amino acids. Germline loops: CDR1 SNHLY, CDR2 FYNNEI. J lost 7 bases, V lost 7 bases, and 9 bases had no gene match. CDR3 sequence: CASIMGLNIGELFF. The CDR3 DNA follows: TGTGCCAGCATCATGGGACTAAATATCGGGGAGCTGTTTTTT.

This clone showed up just a few times. This chain uses TRBV5-6 with TRBJ1-5; D gene uncertain. The V end lost 1 base, the J end lost 2 bases, and 4 bases lay between the germline ends. This CDR3 spans 13 amino acids. The germline V gene encodes CDR1 SGHDT and CDR2 YYEEEE. The CDR3 reads CASSLTGNQPQHF. As DNA, the CDR3 is TGTGCCAGCAGCTTGACAGGCAATCAGCCCCAGCATTTT.

The V call is TRBV27, the J call TRBJ2-3; TRBD2 aligns across 9 bases. CDR3 length equals 15 residues. Germline assignment: CDR1 MNHEY and CDR2 SMNVEV (reference sequence). The V segment lost 8 bases and the J segment 1 base; nucleotides outside the gene matches: 7. CDR3 in DNA: TGTGCCAGCGACCCCCAGCGGGGGGGCACAGATACGCAGTATTTT. It is translated as CASDPQRGGTDTQYF.

The V and J genes are TRBV27 and TRBJ1-6, with 7 bases fitting TRBD1. CDR1 is MNHEY, CDR2 SMNVEV, per germline (reference sequence). V shed 0 bases, J shed 7 bases, and the junction held 12 bases outside the gene matches. The CDR3 totals 18 residues. CDR3 sequence: CASSLSNIPGGLNSPLHF. CDR3 DNA sequence: TGTGCCAGCAGTTTATCGAATATTCCAGGGGGTTTAAATTCACCCCTCCACTTT.

CDR3 in amino acids: CASRTVSTDTQYF. DNA for the CDR3: TGCGCCAGCAGGACAGTTAGCACAGATACGCAGTATTTT. The chain couples TRBV5-1 to TRBJ2-3; D is possibly TRBD1 (5 bases). This CDR3 region has 13 residues. The V gene lost 5 bases and the J gene lost 0 bases, with 7 bases spanning the gap. Looked up from germline, CDR1 is SGHRS and CDR2 is YFSETQ.

This clone is a singleton in its sample. This chain links TRBV6-4 with TRBJ2-1; 11 nucleotides line up with TRBD2. CDR3 length: 18 amino acids. Per germline, CDR1 MRHNA and CDR2 SNTAGT. J was trimmed by 6 bases and V by 3 bases; bases with no gene match: 13. The CDR3 DNA reads TGTGCCAGCAGTGATCCCCAGGCCACTAGCGGGAGAGGCAATGAGCAGTTCTTC. It specifies CASSDPQATSGRGNEQFF.

V gene TRBV5-1 combines with J gene TRBJ2-5; 9 nucleotides agree with TRBD1. Losses at the gene ends were 5 bases for V and 4 bases for J; bases not matched to a gene: 6. Germline CDR1 and CDR2: SGHRS and YFSETQ. This CDR3 has 14 amino acids. The CDR3 DNA follows: TGCGCCAGCAGACTGATGACAGGGGGAGAGACCCAGTACTTC. Its protein product is CASRLMTGGETQYF.

The chain couples TRBV19 to TRBJ2-3, with a tentative D call TRBD1 (6 bases). The CDR3 is 13 amino acids. Trimming took off 5 bases at V and 6 bases at J, with 12 bases between the two ends. Per the germline V gene, CDR1 is LNHDA and CDR2 is SQIVND (reference sequence). CDR3 sequence reads: CASSPQGLDTQYF. In DNA, the CDR3 is TGTGCCAGTAGTCCACAGGGATTGGATACGCAGTATTTT.

The genes are TRBV23-1 and TRBJ2-5; possible D gene TRBD2, 5 bases. The J call is uncertain, as TRBJ2-7 better fits the DNA end. TRBV23-1 is an ORF; its function is uncertain. The CDR3 covers 21 residues. The CDR3 here is CASSQSAPMAIPEVSAYEQYF. Here the CDR3 DNA reads TGCGCCAGCAGTCAATCGGCTCCTATGGCCATCCCGGAGGTTTCCGCCTACGAGCAGTACTTC.

J is TRBJ1-2 and V is TRBV7-9; no reliable D call. Germline CDR1 reads SEHNR; CDR2 reads FQNEAQ (reference sequence). The CDR3 totals 15 residues. V gave up 5 bases and J gave up 0 bases, with 13 bases separating them. CDR3 DNA: TGTGCCAGCAGCGCCGACGAGAAAACTAACTATGGCTACACCTTC. It specifies CASSADEKTNYGYTF.

This chain links TRBV4-1 with TRBJ2-7, with D possibly being TRBD2 (5 bases). V shed 4 bases and J shed 3 bases, with 19 bases lying between them. The CDR3 contains 16 residues. Germline V gene sequence: CDR1 MGHRA, CDR2 YSYEKL. The CDR3 coding sequence is TGCGCCAGCAGCCCCCACGACTCTTTCGGGATCTACGAGCAGTACTTC. This encodes CASSPHDSFGIYEQYF.